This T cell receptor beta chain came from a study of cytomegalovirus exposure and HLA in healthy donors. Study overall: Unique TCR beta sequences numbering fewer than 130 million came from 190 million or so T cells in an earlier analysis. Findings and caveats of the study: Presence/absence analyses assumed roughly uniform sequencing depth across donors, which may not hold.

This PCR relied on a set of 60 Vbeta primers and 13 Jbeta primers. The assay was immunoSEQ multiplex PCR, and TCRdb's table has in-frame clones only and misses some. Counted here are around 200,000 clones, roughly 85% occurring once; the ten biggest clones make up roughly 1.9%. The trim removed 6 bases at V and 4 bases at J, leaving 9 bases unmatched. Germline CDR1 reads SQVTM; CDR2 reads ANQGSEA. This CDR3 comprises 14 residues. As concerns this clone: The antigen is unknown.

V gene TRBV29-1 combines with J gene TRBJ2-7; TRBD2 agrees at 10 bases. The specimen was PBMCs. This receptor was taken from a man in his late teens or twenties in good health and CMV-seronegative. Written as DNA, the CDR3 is TGCAGCGTCAGGGGTGGGACTAGCGAATACGAGCAGTACTTC. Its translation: CSVRGGTSEYEQYF.